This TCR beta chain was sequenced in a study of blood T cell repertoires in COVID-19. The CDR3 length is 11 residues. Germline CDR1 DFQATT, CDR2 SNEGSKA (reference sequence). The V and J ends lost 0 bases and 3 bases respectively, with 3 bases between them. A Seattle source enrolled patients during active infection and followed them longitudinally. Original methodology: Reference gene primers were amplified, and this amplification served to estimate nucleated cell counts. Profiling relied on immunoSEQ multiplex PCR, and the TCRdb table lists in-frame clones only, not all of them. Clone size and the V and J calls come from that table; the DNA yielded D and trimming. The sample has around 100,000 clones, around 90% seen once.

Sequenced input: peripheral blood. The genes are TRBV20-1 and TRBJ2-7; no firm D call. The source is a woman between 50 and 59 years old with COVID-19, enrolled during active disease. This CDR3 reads CSARDSYEQYF. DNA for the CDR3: TGCAGTGCTAGAGACAGCTACGAGCAGTACTTC.